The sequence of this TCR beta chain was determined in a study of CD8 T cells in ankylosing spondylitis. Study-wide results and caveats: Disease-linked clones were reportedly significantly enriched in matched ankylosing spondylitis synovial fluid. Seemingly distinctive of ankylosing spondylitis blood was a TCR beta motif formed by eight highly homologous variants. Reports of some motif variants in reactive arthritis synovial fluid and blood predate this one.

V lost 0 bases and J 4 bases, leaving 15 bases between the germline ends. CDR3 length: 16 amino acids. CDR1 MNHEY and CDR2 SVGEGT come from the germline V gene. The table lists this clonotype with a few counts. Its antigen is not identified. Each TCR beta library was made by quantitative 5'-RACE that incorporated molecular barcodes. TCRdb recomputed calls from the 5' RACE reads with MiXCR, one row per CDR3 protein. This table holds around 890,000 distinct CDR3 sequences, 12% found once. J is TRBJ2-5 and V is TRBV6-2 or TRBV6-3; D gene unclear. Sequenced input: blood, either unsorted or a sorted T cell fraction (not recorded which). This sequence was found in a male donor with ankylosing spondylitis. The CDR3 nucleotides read TGTGCCAGCAGTTACTCTTCGGGCCTCAAGGGAGAGACCCAGTACTTC. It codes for CASSYSSGLKGETQYF.